This passage covers 17 T cell receptor beta chains from one sample sequenced in a study of cytomegalovirus exposure and HLA in healthy donors (dated by TCRdb to 2016 to 2017). Libraries were prepared through the immunoSEQ multiplex PCR assay. A mixture of 60 forward primers for TCR Vbeta segments and 13 reverse primers for TCR Jbeta segments was used in the multiplex PCR. This is the immuneACCESS table as TCRdb keeps it, with only in-frame sequences that have V and J called. A part of the clones is gone; compared with another copy, unresolved V genes explain less than half, and the rest is unexplained. This sample's table carries approximately 68,000 clones. 7.5% of the sample comes from the top ten. Sequencing input: PBMCs. These receptors were collected from a female donor in good health and CMV-seropositive.

V gene TRBV7-6 combines with J gene TRBJ1-2; maybe TRBD1 (5 bases). Trimming took off 2 bases at V and 3 bases at J, with 13 bases between the two ends. Germline CDR1 and CDR2: SGHVS and FNYEAQ. The CDR3 contains 15 residues. The DNA for the CDR3 is TGTGCCAGCAGCTTAAGGAGTGGGGGGGACTATGGCTACACCTTC. Its translation is CASSLRSGGDYGYTF.

The chain links TRBV30 to TRBJ1-4, with 9 bases aligning to TRBD1. CDR3 size: 14 residues. V was pared by 3 bases and J by 8 bases, with 7 bases of the junction left unmatched. Germline assignment: CDR1 GTSNPN and CDR2 SVGIG (reference sequence). Here the CDR3 reads CAWRDRGPLEKLFF. CDR3 DNA sequence: TGTGCCTGGAGGGACAGGGGACCCCTCGAAAAACTGTTTTTT.

The chain joins TRBV6-5 to TRBJ1-5; D not resolved. The ends were cut back, 0 bases at V and 9 bases at J, with 15 bases in the middle. The CDR3 has 15 residues. Looked up from germline, CDR1 is MNHEY and CDR2 is SVGAGI. The CDR3 nucleotides read TGTGCCAGCAGTTACTCCCCCCAGTCCCAGTGGCCCCAGCATTTT. Encoded protein: CASSYSPQSQWPQHF.

The CDR3: CASTAPMLGYTF. CDR3 DNA sequence: TGTGCCAGCACCGCGCCCATGCTCGGCTACACCTTC. The V call is TRBV28, the J call TRBJ1-2; D is uncertain. The CDR3 runs 12 residues. Per the germline V gene, CDR1 is MDHEN and CDR2 is SYDVKM. V shed 7 bases and J shed 8 bases, with 14 bases lying between them.

The V call is TRBV28, the J call TRBJ1-2; TRBD1 matches at 8 bases. J gave up 8 bases and V 5 bases, and 4 bases lay outside the gene matches. CDR3 size: 12 residues. Germline CDR1 reads MDHEN; CDR2 reads SYDVKM. CDR3 region: CASSPRGRGYTF. The CDR3 DNA reads as TGTGCCAGCAGTCCCAGGGGGCGCGGCTACACCTTC.

The CDR3 is CASSLRWGIRKTEAFF. DNA for the CDR3: TGTGCCAGCAGTTTACGATGGGGCATTCGGAAAACTGAAGCTTTCTTT. J is TRBJ1-1 and V is TRBV28; maybe TRBD1 (5 bases). V was clipped by 2 bases and J by 5 bases, with 18 bases between them. Germline CDR1 is MDHEN and CDR2 is SYDVKM. The CDR3 is made up of 16 amino acids.

V usage is TRBV5-1 and J usage is TRBJ2-7; TRBD2 is a possible D gene (6 bases). The germline gives CDR1 SGHRS, CDR2 YFSETQ. This CDR3 is 15 amino acids long. Deletions cut 2 bases from V and 0 bases from J, with 12 bases between. The chain's CDR3 is CASSLAGSSSYEQYF. In nucleotides, the CDR3 is TGCGCCAGCAGCTTAGCGGGTTCAAGCTCCTACGAGCAGTACTTC.

The genes are TRBV19 and TRBJ2-7, with 11 bases matching TRBD2. The CDR3 contains 16 residues. The junction had 8 bases not matched to a gene; V was cut back by 4 bases and J by 3 bases. Germline loops: CDR1 LNHDA, CDR2 SQIVND (reference sequence). CDR3: CASSNGGLAVIYEQYF. CDR3 in DNA: TGTGCCAGTAGTAACGGGGGACTAGCGGTGATCTACGAGCAGTACTTC.

The CDR3 bases are TGTGCCAGTAGTATGAGGCAGGGTGCTGAAAAACTGTTTTTT. Translation: CASSMRQGAEKLFF. This chain joins TRBV19 and TRBJ1-4; tentative D call: TRBD1 (5 bases). CDR3 length: 14 residues. CDR1 and CDR2 (germline): LNHDA, SQIVND (reference sequence). V gave up 3 bases and J gave up 7 bases, with 12 bases separating them. The complete variable domain, with remaining parts taken from reference TRBV19 and TRBJ1-4, reads DGGITQSPKYLFRKEGQNVTLSCEQNLNHDAMYWYRQDPGQGLRLIYYSQIVNDFQKGDIAEGYSVSREKKESFPLTVTSAQKNPTAFYLCASSMRQGAEKLFFGSGTQLSVL.

The chain is built from TRBV15 and TRBJ2-5, with D perhaps matching TRBD2 (5 bases). Germline CDR1 is LNHNV and CDR2 is YYDKDF (reference sequence). CDR3 length equals 17 residues. V was cut by 0 bases and J by 5 bases, with 19 bases left in between. CDR3 residues: CATSRDRRTPEGETQYF. The CDR3 region has the DNA TGTGCCACCAGCAGAGATCGAAGGACTCCTGAAGGGGAGACCCAGTACTTC. Complete variable domain (other parts from reference TRBV15 and TRBJ2-5): DAMVIQNPRYQVTQFGKPVTLSCSQTLNHNVMYWYQQKSSQAPKLLFHYYDKDFNNEADTPDNFQSRRPNTSFCFLDIRSPGLGDTAMYLCATSRDRRTPEGETQYFGPGTRLLVL.

This chain connects TRBV9 to TRBJ2-1; 8 bases agree with TRBD1. The CDR3 extends over 15 amino acids. Germline loops: CDR1 SGDLS, CDR2 YYNGEE. Germline trimming cut 4 bases from V and 4 bases from J; bases unmatched to any gene: 7. The CDR3 sequence: CASSPGQGLYNEQFF. The CDR3 region has the DNA TGTGCCAGCAGCCCCGGACAGGGTTTATACAATGAGCAGTTCTTC.

The DNA of the CDR3 is TGTGCCACCAGCAGAGGGGGAGATTATATTTCAGATGGCTACACCTTC. This translates into CATSRGGDYISDGYTF. This chain joins TRBV15 and TRBJ1-2; D unclear. V shed 1 base and J shed 6 bases, with 18 bases lying between them. The CDR3 totals 16 residues. Germline V gene sequence: CDR1 LNHNV, CDR2 YYDKDF (reference sequence).

The chain couples TRBV6-5 to TRBJ2-1; no clear D. The CDR3 totals 12 residues. V was clipped by 2 bases and J by 10 bases, with 9 bases between them. CDR1 and CDR2 from the germline V gene are MNHEY and SVGAGI. The CDR3: CASSYNAVEQFF. CDR3 nucleotides: TGTGCCAGCAGTTACAACGCGGTAGAGCAGTTCTTC.

V is TRBV30 and J is TRBJ2-1, with D unresolved. The V gene's germline CDR1 is GTSNPN and CDR2 SVGIG (reference sequence). This CDR3 region has 14 residues. The V end was cut by 1 base, the J end by 0 bases, with 7 bases between. The CDR3 DNA reads TGTGCCTGGAGTGCGTCGAGCTCCTACAATGAGCAGTTCTTC. Translation: CAWSASSSYNEQFF.

V is TRBV6-5 and J is TRBJ1-1; tentatively, D is TRBD1 (6 bases). The ends were cut back, 2 bases at V and 2 bases at J, with 15 bases in the middle. CDR3 length: 16 residues. Looked up from germline, CDR1 is MNHEY and CDR2 is SVGAGI. This CDR3 is CASSYEPGGGNTEAFF. CDR3 nucleotides: TGTGCCAGCAGTTACGAGCCGGGCGGGGGCAACACTGAAGCTTTCTTT.

The chain links TRBV4-3 to TRBJ1-3; 7 bases agree with TRBD1. The CDR3 is made up of 13 amino acids. After removal of 8 bases from V and 5 bases from J, the junction contained 6 bases not matched to a gene. Germline lookup yields CDR1 LGHNA and CDR2 YSLEER. CDR3 sequence reads: CASGGGGRNTIYF. CDR3 sequence (DNA): TGCGCCAGCGGAGGAGGGGGCAGAAACACCATATATTTT.

The rearrangement links TRBV7-6 to TRBJ2-5; D might be TRBD1 (6 bases). Germline loops: CDR1 SGHVS, CDR2 FNYEAQ. This CDR3 is built from 14 residues. Trimming took 4 bases from V and 5 from J, leaving 14 bases between them. CDR3 protein: CASSYNRVQETQYF. The DNA of the CDR3 is TGTGCCAGCAGCTATAACAGGGTCCAGGAGACCCAGTACTTC.